This note documents a single T cell receptor (beta chain) sequence. The data originate from a study of blood T cell repertoires in COVID-19. Background on the study: From T cells, B-cell-depleted T cells, or PBMCs came the material, which was cDNA or gDNA.

The CDR3 runs 14 residues. V lost 2 bases and J lost 9; bases outside the gene matches: 6. Germline V gene sequence: CDR1 MGHRA, CDR2 YSYEKL. Per the original methods: Counts of nucleated cells, estimated from reference gene primer amplification, were obtained. The table came from immunoSEQ multiplex PCR; TCRdb's copy has only in-frame clones and leaves some out. V, J and clone size derive from that table, while D and trimming were established from the DNA sequence. Found here are roughly 150,000 clones, about four fifths of them singletons; the top ten hold over 0.5%. The sequence came from a man aged 60 to 69 with acute or convalescent COVID-19. Sequenced sample: peripheral blood. The genes are TRBV4-1 and TRBJ1-4, with 7 bases lining up with TRBD1. Here the CDR3 reads CASSQPLTGKKLFF. CDR3 DNA: TGCGCCAGCAGCCAACCTCTGACAGGGAAAAAACTGTTTTTT.